This section outlines one TCR beta chain sequence together with its context. Assay: immunoSEQ multiplex PCR; the TCRdb copy retains only in-frame clones and omits some. This table has roughly 45,000 clones, under 90% appearing once. Germline V lookup: CDR1 MDHEN, CDR2 SYDVKM. With 2 bases removed from V and 5 bases from J, the gap between germline ends came to 12 bases. CDR3 length: 15 residues. The sample comes from a study of T cell changes during pregnancy in multiple sclerosis. This sequence originates from a female donor in good health, enrolled as a control in a pregnancy study. The sequencing here drew on peripheral blood, taken in the first trimester of pregnancy. The V call is TRBV28, the J call TRBJ1-4, with a weak D call TRBD1 (5 bases). The CDR3 DNA reads TGTGCCAGCAGTTTAAGGGACTGGGGGAATGAAAAACTGTTTTTT. Translation: CASSLRDWGNEKLFF.